This T cell receptor (beta chain) was sequenced in a study of blood T cell repertoires in COVID-19. Study processing details: Scientists estimated how many nucleated cells there were by amplifying reference gene primers. Assay used: immunoSEQ multiplex PCR; TCRdb lists only in-frame clones, some missing. V and J calls and clone size are given by that table; D and trimming were obtained from the DNA. This table holds approximately 480,000 clones, roughly nine tenths found once. Cohorts were determined from participant-reported clinical history. The CDR3 length is 14 residues. The V gene lost 4 bases and the J gene lost 4 bases, with 14 bases spanning the gap. From germline, CDR1 is SGHKS and CDR2 YYEKEE (reference sequence).

The sequencing sample was made of PBMCs or T cells enriched from blood (not recorded which). The chain carries TRBV5-5 and TRBJ1-2; tentative D call: TRBD1 (5 bases). The clonotype comes from a woman aged 18 to 35 who had recovered from COVID-19. CDR3 DNA: TGTGCCAGCAGCCCCAAGACAGAAACCTATGGCTACACCTTC. It specifies CASSPKTETYGYTF.